This passage covers 26 T cell receptor beta chains from one sample sequenced in a study of T cell responses to AZD1222 COVID-19 vaccine. Assay: immunoSEQ multiplex PCR; the TCRdb copy retains only in-frame clones and omits some. The sample records approximately 210,000 clones, around 94% being singletons. The sample consisted of peripheral blood, taken 28 days after the second dose of the MenACWY control vaccine. The receptors come from an adult who received the MenACWY meningococcal vaccine as a control.

The chain couples TRBV6-5 to TRBJ1-4, with D possibly being TRBD1 (6 bases). Germline V gives CDR1 MNHEY, CDR2 SVGAGI. V was shortened by 0 bases and J by 7 bases, with 9 bases between the two germline ends. The CDR3 is 14 residues long. Here the CDR3 reads CASSYSTDSEKLFF. In DNA, the CDR3 is TGTGCCAGCAGTTACTCGACGGACAGTGAAAAACTGTTTTTT.

The chain links TRBV2 to TRBJ1-5; tentatively, D is TRBD1 (5 bases). V lost 4 bases and J 6 bases, leaving 13 bases between the germline ends. The germline gives CDR1 SNHLY, CDR2 FYNNEI. The CDR3 has 14 amino acids. CDR3 region: CASSGQGVPQPQHF. In DNA form, the CDR3 reads TGTGCCAGCAGTGGCCAGGGAGTCCCTCAGCCCCAGCATTTT.

The chain uses TRBV7-9 and TRBJ2-2; TRBD2 agrees at 11 bases. Germline CDR1 and CDR2: SEHNR and FQNEAQ (reference sequence). The CDR3 totals 17 residues. V was pared by 3 bases and J by 1 base, with 4 bases of the junction left unmatched. CDR3 sequence: CASSLLAGGMNTGELFF. The CDR3 nucleotides read TGTGCCAGCAGCTTGCTAGCGGGGGGCATGAACACCGGGGAGCTGTTTTTT.

The J gene is TRBJ1-2, the V gene TRBV30; no clear D gene. V was trimmed by 4 bases and J by 4 bases, leaving 10 bases between them. The CDR3 contains 12 residues. Germline values: CDR1 GTSNPN, CDR2 SVGIG (reference sequence). The CDR3 here is CAWTEMAYGYTF. The CDR3 DNA follows: TGTGCCTGGACCGAGATGGCCTATGGCTACACCTTC.

This chain connects TRBV13 to TRBJ2-7; D possibly corresponds to TRBD1 (6 bases). Trimming pared 0 bases from V and 5 bases from J, leaving 8 bases between. This CDR3 comprises 13 residues. Germline-derived CDR1 and CDR2 are PRHDT and FYEKMQ (reference sequence). The CDR3 is CASSLGGGDEQYF. CDR3 DNA: TGTGCCAGCAGCTTAGGAGGGGGTGACGAGCAGTACTTC.

The rearrangement uses TRBV30 and TRBJ2-5; no reliable D call. V shed 8 bases and J shed 4 bases, with 14 bases lying between them. Germline loops: CDR1 GTSNPN, CDR2 SVGIG (reference sequence). This CDR3 contains 12 residues. The CDR3, as DNA: TGTGCCCATGCTCGCTATTCAGAGACCCAGTACTTC. This encodes CAHARYSETQYF.

V usage is TRBV7-9 and J usage is TRBJ2-7, with a tentative D call TRBD2 (6 bases). Germline loops: CDR1 SEHNR, CDR2 FQNEAQ (reference sequence). V was pared by 5 bases and J by 0 bases, with 17 bases between. The CDR3 runs to 16 residues. Written as DNA, the CDR3 is TGTGCCAGCAGCGGTCTTCGGGGGACCGGCTCCTACGAGCAGTACTTC. It codes for CASSGLRGTGSYEQYF.

The rearrangement joins TRBV7-8 to TRBJ2-5; D is possibly TRBD2 (6 bases). Germline CDR1 reads SGHVS; CDR2 reads FQNEAQ. This CDR3 spans 16 amino acids. The V and J ends lost 5 bases and 2 bases respectively, with 18 bases between them. The CDR3 DNA follows: TGTGCCAGCAGCCCTGAAGGGGCGGGGCTACAAGAGACCCAGTACTTC. It codes for CASSPEGAGLQETQYF. Complete variable domain (other parts from reference TRBV7-8 and TRBJ2-5): GAGVSQSPRYKVAKRGQDVALRCDPISGHVSLFWYQQALGQGPEFLTYFQNEAQLDKSGLPSDRFFAERPEGSVSTLKIQRTQQEDSAVYLCASSPEGAGLQETQYFGPGTRLLVL.

This chain uses TRBV28 with TRBJ1-4, with 10 nucleotides matching TRBD1. J gave up 8 bases and V 5 bases, and 5 bases lay outside the gene matches. Germline V gene lookup returns CDR1 MDHEN and CDR2 SYDVKM. CDR3 length equals 14 residues. Here the CDR3 reads CASSMTGGPEKLFF. The CDR3, as DNA: TGTGCCAGCAGTATGACAGGGGGCCCGGAAAAACTGTTTTTT.

The chain joins TRBV11-2 to TRBJ1-2; D uncertain. The CDR3 loop spans 15 amino acids. In germline, CDR1 is SGHAT, CDR2 FQNNGV. V shed 3 bases and J shed 0 bases, with 11 bases lying between them. CDR3 region: CASSLGRGANYGYTF. DNA of the CDR3: TGTGCCAGCAGCTTGGGCCGAGGAGCTAACTATGGCTACACCTTC.

Points on this clone: This sample also contains other DNA sequences that code for the same CDR3. This chain uses TRBV4-2 with TRBJ2-3, with D unclear. V was cut by 0 bases and J by 0 bases, with 4 bases left in between. CDR1 LGHNA and CDR2 YNFKEQ come from the germline V gene. The length of the CDR3 is 14 residues. This CDR3 reads CASSQESSTDTQYF. As DNA, the CDR3 is TGTGCCAGCAGCCAAGAGTCCAGCACAGATACGCAGTATTTT.

This sequence joins TRBV29-1 and TRBJ2-1; D is possibly TRBD2 (6 bases). Germline CDR1 reads SQVTM; CDR2 reads ANQGSEA. The CDR3 spans 20 residues. Trimming removed 7 bases from V and 0 bases from J, with 31 bases in between. In DNA form, the CDR3 reads TGCAGCGGAGGGGTTCCCACCGACGGGGCGGAGGGAGGCTCCTACAATGAGCAGTTCTTC. Amino acid sequence: CSGGVPTDGAEGGSYNEQFF.

This chain connects TRBV9 to TRBJ2-2, with 13 bases aligning to TRBD2. This CDR3 has 16 amino acids. The germline V gene has CDR1 SGDLS and CDR2 YYNGEE. V lost 3 bases and J lost 6; bases outside the gene matches: 5. The CDR3 reads CASSAGGLAGSGELFF. The CDR3 coding sequence is TGTGCCAGCAGCGCCGGGGGACTAGCGGGGTCCGGGGAGCTGTTTTTT.

The chain carries TRBV27 and TRBJ2-7; 7 bases match TRBD1. The CDR3 totals 14 residues. Looked up from germline, CDR1 is MNHEY and CDR2 is SMNVEV (reference sequence). J lost 2 bases, V lost 2 bases, and 3 bases had no gene match. The DNA for the CDR3 is TGTGCCAGCAGTTTAGATCAGGGGGCCTACGAGCAGTACTTC. Encoded protein: CASSLDQGAYEQYF.

Remarks on this clone: The same CDR3 is also encoded by other DNA sequences in this sample. The chain carries TRBV3-1 (or the pseudogene TRBV3-2) and TRBJ2-7; possibly TRBD1 or TRBD2 for D (5 bases each). This CDR3 is built from 14 residues. The germline gives CDR1 LGHDT, CDR2 YNNKEL (reference sequence). The V and J ends lost 2 bases and 0 bases respectively, with 8 bases between them. CDR3 DNA: TGTGCCAGCAGCCAAAGGGGAGACTCCTACGAGCAGTACTTC. It codes for CASSQRGDSYEQYF.

This rearrangement joins TRBV5-1 to TRBJ2-2, with 15 nucleotides matching TRBD2. The germline V gene encodes CDR1 SGHRS and CDR2 YFSETQ. V was clipped by 3 bases and J by 5 bases; unmatched bases: 2. CDR3 length: 16 amino acids. The CDR3 DNA follows: TGCGCCAGCAGCTGGGGACTAGCGGGAGGAACCGGGGAGCTGTTTTTT. Its translation is CASSWGLAGGTGELFF.

This chain links TRBV6-5 with TRBJ2-3; D gene uncertain. V gave up 6 bases and J gave up 0 bases, with 7 bases separating them. The V gene's germline CDR1 is MNHEY and CDR2 SVGAGI. The CDR3 has 13 residues. CDR3 nucleotides: TGTGCCAGCAGCCCCGGGAGCACAGATACGCAGTATTTT. It translates to CASSPGSTDTQYF.

V usage is TRBV10-3 and J usage is TRBJ2-1; D call uncertain. The CDR3 runs 11 residues. V shed 4 bases and J shed 8 bases, with 6 bases lying between them. CDR1 and CDR2 from the germline V gene are ENHRY and SYGVKD. This CDR3 is CAISGLDEQFF. Here the CDR3 DNA reads TGTGCCATCAGTGGCCTGGATGAGCAGTTCTTC.

This clone was counted a few times. This chain uses TRBV6-5 with TRBJ2-7, with 8 bases matching TRBD1. This CDR3 spans 13 amino acids. With V trimmed by 10 bases and J by 2 bases, 7 bases remained unmatched. Germline assignment: CDR1 MNHEY and CDR2 SVGAGI. The CDR3 is CATGLDRAYEQYF. CDR3 DNA sequence: TGTGCCACAGGCTTGGACAGGGCCTACGAGCAGTACTTC.

The chain joins TRBV18 to TRBJ1-5, with D tentatively TRBD1 (5 bases). The CDR3 is 16 amino acids. The germline V gene encodes CDR1 KGHSH and CDR2 LQKENI. V shed 3 bases and J shed 7 bases, with 19 bases lying between them. The CDR3 loop reads CASSPSGVGVEQPQHF. The CDR3 bases are TGTGCCAGCTCACCGTCCGGAGTGGGGGTAGAACAGCCCCAGCATTTT. The whole variable domain, remainder taken from reference TRBV18 and TRBJ1-5, is NAGVMQNPRHLVRRRGQEARLRCSPMKGHSHVYWYRQLPEEGLKFMVYLQKENIIDESGMPKERFSAEFPKEGPSILRIQQVVRGDSAAYFCASSPSGVGVEQPQHFGDGTRLSIL.

The chain combines TRBV5-4 with TRBJ2-2, with D possibly matching TRBD2 (6 bases). The length of the CDR3 is 17 residues. The ends were cut back, 4 bases at V and 8 bases at J, with 24 bases in the middle. Germline lookup yields CDR1 SGHNT and CDR2 YYREEE (reference sequence). CDR3 loop: CASSPKLRGSTPGELFF. The CDR3 bases are TGTGCCAGCAGCCCAAAACTTCGGGGGAGTACACCGGGGGAGCTGTTTTTT.

The chain couples TRBV6-2 or TRBV6-3 to TRBJ1-5, with D maybe TRBD1 (5 bases). The CDR3 length is 13 residues. Looked up from germline, CDR1 is MNHEY and CDR2 is SVGEGT. V lost 5 bases to trimming and J lost 2 bases, with 7 bases between them. CDR3 protein: CASSKQGNQPQHF. In DNA form, the CDR3 reads TGTGCCAGCAGTAAACAGGGCAATCAGCCCCAGCATTTT.

The chain uses TRBV5-1 and TRBJ1-2, with D maybe TRBD1 (5 bases). The CDR3 runs to 15 residues. Trimming stripped 0 bases from V and 5 bases from J, with 14 bases between. Germline CDR1 is SGHRS and CDR2 is YFSETQ. CDR3 loop: CASSLGGLEGYGYTF. The DNA for the CDR3 is TGCGCCAGCAGCTTGGGAGGGCTCGAGGGGTATGGCTACACCTTC.

V gene TRBV6-1 combines with J gene TRBJ2-7; 11 bases are a match to TRBD1. The CDR3 is made up of 16 amino acids. The V gene end was trimmed by 4 bases and the J gene end by 5 bases; junction bases not matched to a gene: 10. Germline V gene lookup returns CDR1 MNHNS and CDR2 SASEGT. The CDR3 spells CASSVEAGTGGDEQYF. CDR3 DNA: TGTGCCAGCAGTGTTGAAGCCGGGACAGGGGGGGACGAGCAGTACTTC.

The chain is built from TRBV5-4 and TRBJ1-1; D gene unclear. Germline loops: CDR1 SGHNT, CDR2 YYREEE (reference sequence). V was pared by 0 bases and J by 0 bases, with 9 bases between. CDR3 length equals 15 residues. CDR3 sequence (DNA): TGTGCCAGCAGCTTGGGCCGCAGAATGAACACTGAAGCTTTCTTT. Protein product: CASSLGRRMNTEAFF. The entire variable domain, with the rest obtained from reference TRBV5-4 and TRBJ1-1, is as follows: ETGVTQSPTHLIKTRGQQVTLRCSSQSGHNTVSWYQQALGQGPQFIFQYYREEENGRGNFPPRFSGLQFPNYSSELNVNALELDDSALYLCASSLGRRMNTEAFFGQGTRLTVV.

This chain uses TRBV6-5 with TRBJ2-5; possible D gene TRBD2, 6 bases. CDR3 size: 14 residues. Germline V lookup: CDR1 MNHEY, CDR2 SVGAGI. Trimming removed 8 bases from V and 0 bases from J, with 13 bases in between. Here the CDR3 DNA reads TGTGCCAGCGGGTCTGCGGGAAACCAAGAGACCCAGTACTTC. Translating gives CASGSAGNQETQYF.